The 2 T cell receptor beta chains in this list originate from one sample, sequenced in a study of shared clonotypes between healthy human individuals. As defined, naive CD8 cells were CD45RO-negative and positively selected for CCR7, with terminally differentiated effector memory CD45RA+ cells excluded. The method was immunoSEQ multiplex PCR; TCRdb's version includes in-frame clones alone and lacks a portion of them. This table has about 2.1 million clones, 93% appearing once. Sequencing was performed on naive CD8+ T cells from PBMCs. The receptors stem from a man aged 18 to 30 in good health. Some clones in this sample may be carry-over from other donors' samples.

The CDR3 region has the DNA TGTGCCAGCAGCTTCCAACAGAACAAAAACATTCAGTACTTC. This encodes CASSFQQNKNIQYF. This chain links TRBV7-8 with TRBJ2-4; D not resolved. Trimming pared 3 bases from V and 3 bases from J, leaving 9 bases between. The CDR3 covers 14 residues. Germline-derived CDR1 and CDR2 are SGHVS and FQNEAQ.

The chain recombines TRBV12-2 with TRBJ1-5; no check of the table's D call, TRBD1, against the DNA was made. TRBV12-2 is marked as a pseudogene. The CDR3 has 15 amino acids. CDR3 in amino acids: CASRLGGGLNQPQHF. The CDR3 DNA reads TGTGCAAGTCGCTTAGGGGGCGGCCTCAATCAGCCCCAGCATTTT.